Given below is one T cell receptor (beta chain) in context. At one of its ends the junction is not consistent with the germline gene, which may arise from a read error. This entry is derived from a study of blood T cells in healthy people across ages. The CDR3 spans 13 residues. CDR1 and CDR2 from the germline V gene are MGHRA and YSYEKL. No fewer than 6 million PBMCs went into each sample. Primed by a sample-barcoded 5' primer and a J-beta primer mix, a second PCR proceeded for about 6 to 12 cycles. Tags on each cDNA molecule came from a template-switch adaptor with 12 random nucleotides. TCRdb analysed the 5' RACE reads with MiXCR anew, one entry per CDR3 protein. The repertoire holds about 1,800,000 distinct CDR3 sequences, with over 25% as singletons.

The TCR was taken from a woman in her twenties or thirties in good health. The sequenced material came from blood. The V call is TRBV4-1, the J call TRBJ2-5; D gene uncertain. The tail of the sequence fits TRBJ2-7 better, so the J call may be wrong. The CDR3, as DNA: TGCGTCAGCAGCCAAATAGACTCGCACGAGCAGTACTTC. Its protein is CVSSQIDSHEQYF.